Described below is a single T cell receptor beta chain sequence and its context. Followed longitudinally, the Seattle patients had been enrolled during active infection. Unmatched junction bases numbered 15, after V lost 6 bases and J lost 6 bases. CDR3 length: 17 amino acids. In germline, CDR1 is SEHNR, CDR2 FQNEAQ (reference sequence). This sample stems from a study of blood T cell repertoires in COVID-19. Study context: Acute and convalescent COVID-19 samples came from the United States, Italy and Spain.

Under the authors' procedure: Using reference gene primer amplification, nucleated cell counts were estimated. The assay was immunoSEQ multiplex PCR, and TCRdb's table has in-frame clones only and misses some. D and trimming come from the DNA, and the V and J calls and clone size come from that table. This sample has fewer than 200,000 clones, with 82% found just once. This chain uses TRBV7-9 with TRBJ1-4; TRBD1 matches 8 bases. This sequence originates from a woman in her thirties or forties with COVID-19, enrolled during active disease. The sequenced sample consisted of peripheral blood. DNA for the CDR3: TGTGCCAGCAGACTCGACAGGGGTTACGTTATGGATGAAAAACTGTTTTTT. Its translation: CASRLDRGYVMDEKLFF.